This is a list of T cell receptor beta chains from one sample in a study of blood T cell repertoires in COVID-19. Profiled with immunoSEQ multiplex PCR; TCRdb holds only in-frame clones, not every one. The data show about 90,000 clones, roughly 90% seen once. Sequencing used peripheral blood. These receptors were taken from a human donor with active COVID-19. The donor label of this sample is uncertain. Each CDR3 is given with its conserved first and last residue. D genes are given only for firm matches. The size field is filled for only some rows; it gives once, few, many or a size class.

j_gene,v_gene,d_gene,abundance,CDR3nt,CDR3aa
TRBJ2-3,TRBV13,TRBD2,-,TGTGCCAGCAGCCCTCCCAGCGGGGGGGCGAGGTCAGATACGCAGTATTTT,CASSPPSGGARSDTQYF
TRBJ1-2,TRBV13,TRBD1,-,TGTGCCAGCAGCTTCGGGACAGGGGGCGATGGCTACACCTTC,CASSFGTGGDGYTF
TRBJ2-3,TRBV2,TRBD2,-,TGTGCCCCGGGGGGGACTCGAACAGATACGCAGTATTTT,CAPGGTRTDTQYF
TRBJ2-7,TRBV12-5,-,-,TGTGCTAGTGGTTTGGTACTAGGGGACACCGACTACGAGCAGTACTTC,CASGLVLGDTDYEQYF
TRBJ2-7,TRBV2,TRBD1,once,TGTGCCAGCAGTGAAGGGACAGGATCTAACGAGCAGTACTTC,CASSEGTGSNEQYF
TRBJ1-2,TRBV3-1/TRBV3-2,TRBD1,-,TGTGCCAGCAGCCCTCACAGGGGGCTTCAGTATGGCTACACCTTC,CASSPHRGLQYGYTF
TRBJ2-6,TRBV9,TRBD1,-,TGTGCCAGCAACTTCGACAGGGTTGGGGCCAACGTCCTGACTTTC,CASNFDRVGANVLTF
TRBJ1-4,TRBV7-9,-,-,TGTGCCAGCAGGTCGGGTGGAGCAACTAATGAAAAACTGTTTTTT,CASRSGGATNEKLFF
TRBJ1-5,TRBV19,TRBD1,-,TGTGCCAGTAGTCTTGGACAGGGGCTCTTGAGGCCCCAGCATTTT,CASSLGQGLLRPQHF
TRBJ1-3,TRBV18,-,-,TGTGCCAGCTCGATGGACGAGGGTTCTGGAAACACCATATATTTT,CASSMDEGSGNTIYF
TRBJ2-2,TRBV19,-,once,TGTGCCAGCGAGAGCACCGGGGAGCTGTTTTTT,CASESTGELFF
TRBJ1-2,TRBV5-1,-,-,TGCGCCAGCAGCTCGAACTCCCGGGACACCTTTTTACCCCATGGCTACACCTTC,CASSSNSRDTFLPHGYTF
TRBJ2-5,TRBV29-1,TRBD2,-,TGCAGCGTTGGGGGGGGTGATTTAGAGACCCAGTACTTC,CSVGGGDLETQYF
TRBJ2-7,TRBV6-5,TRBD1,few,TGTGCCAGCAGAGACCTGACAGGGGGGTTCTACGAGCAGTACTTC,CASRDLTGGFYEQYF
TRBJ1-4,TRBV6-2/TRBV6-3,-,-,TGTGCCAGCAGTTACCGGTTACATGAAAAACTGTTTTTT,CASSYRLHEKLFF
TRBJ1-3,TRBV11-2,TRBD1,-,TGTGCCAGCAGCCAGGACAGGAGAAACACCATATATTTT,CASSQDRRNTIYF